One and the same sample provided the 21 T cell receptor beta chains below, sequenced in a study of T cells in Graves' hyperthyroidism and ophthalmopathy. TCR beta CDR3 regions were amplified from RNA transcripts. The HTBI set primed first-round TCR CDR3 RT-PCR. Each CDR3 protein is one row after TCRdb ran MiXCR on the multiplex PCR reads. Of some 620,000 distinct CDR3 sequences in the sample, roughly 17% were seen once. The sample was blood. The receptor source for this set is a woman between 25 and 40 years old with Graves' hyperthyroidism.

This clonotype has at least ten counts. The DNA of the CDR3 is TGTGCCAGCAGCCATGGGGGACTCTCAAACCCCCATGAGCAGTTCTTC. Translated: CASSHGGLSNPHEQFF. The chain couples TRBV3-1 to TRBJ2-1, with D possibly TRBD2 on 6 matching bases. Trimming removed 3 bases at V and 8 bases at J, with 20 bases between. The germline gives CDR1 LGHDT, CDR2 YNNKEL (reference sequence). The CDR3 has 16 residues.

The CDR3 sequence: CASSSGQTVTNEKLFF. CDR3 DNA sequence: TGTGCCAGCAGCTCTGGACAGACCGTGACTAATGAAAAACTGTTTTTT. This chain joins TRBV7-2 and TRBJ1-4; a weak D match, TRBD1 (6 bases). The germline V and J ends were trimmed by 4 bases and 2 bases, with 14 bases remaining between them. Germline CDR1 and CDR2: SGHTA and FQGNSA. CDR3 length equals 16 residues.

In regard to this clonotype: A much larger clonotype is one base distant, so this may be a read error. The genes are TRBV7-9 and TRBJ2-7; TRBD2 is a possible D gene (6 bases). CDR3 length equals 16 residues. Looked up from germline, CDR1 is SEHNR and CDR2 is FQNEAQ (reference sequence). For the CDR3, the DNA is TGTGGCAGCAGCCCACGGGGAAGCGGGTTACCCTACGAGCAGTACTTC. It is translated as CGSSPRGSGLPYEQYF.

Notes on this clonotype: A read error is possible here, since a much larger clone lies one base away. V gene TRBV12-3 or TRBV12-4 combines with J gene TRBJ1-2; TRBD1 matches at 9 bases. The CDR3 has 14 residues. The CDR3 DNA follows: TGTGCCTGCAGTGAACCGGGACAGGGCTATGGCTACACCTTC. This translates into CACSEPGQGYGYTF.

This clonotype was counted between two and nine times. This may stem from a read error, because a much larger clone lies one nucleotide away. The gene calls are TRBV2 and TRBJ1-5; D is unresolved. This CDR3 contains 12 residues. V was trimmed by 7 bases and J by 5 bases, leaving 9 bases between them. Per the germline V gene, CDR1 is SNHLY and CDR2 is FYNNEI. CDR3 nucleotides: TGTGCCAGCAATGACACGTATCAGCCCCAGCATTTT. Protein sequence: CASNDTYQPQHF.

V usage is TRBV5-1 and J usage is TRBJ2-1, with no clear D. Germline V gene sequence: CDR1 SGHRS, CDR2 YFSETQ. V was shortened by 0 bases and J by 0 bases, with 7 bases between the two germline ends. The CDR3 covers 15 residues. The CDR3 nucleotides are TGCGCCAGCAGCTTGGACTTACCCTCCTACAATGAGCAGTTCTTC. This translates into CASSLDLPSYNEQFF.

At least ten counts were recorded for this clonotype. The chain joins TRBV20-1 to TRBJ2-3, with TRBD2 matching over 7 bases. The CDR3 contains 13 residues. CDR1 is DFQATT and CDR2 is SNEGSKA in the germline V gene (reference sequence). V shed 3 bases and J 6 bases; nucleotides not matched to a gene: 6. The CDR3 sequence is CSARTRGVDTQYF. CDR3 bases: TGCAGTGCTAGGACCCGGGGGGTGGATACGCAGTATTTT.

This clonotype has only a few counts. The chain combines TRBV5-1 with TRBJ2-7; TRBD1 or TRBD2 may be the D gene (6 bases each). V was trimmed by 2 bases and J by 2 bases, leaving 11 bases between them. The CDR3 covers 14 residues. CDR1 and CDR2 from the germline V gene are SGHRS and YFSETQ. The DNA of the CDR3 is TGCGCCAGCAGCTTCTTAGGGGGGACCTACGAGCAGTACTTC. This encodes CASSFLGGTYEQYF. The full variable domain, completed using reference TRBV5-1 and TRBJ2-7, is KAGVTQTPRYLIKTRGQQVTLSCSPISGHRSVSWYQQTPGQGLQFLFEYFSETQRNKGNFPGRFSGRQFSNSRSEMNVSTLELGDSALYLCASSFLGGTYEQYFGPGTRLTVT.

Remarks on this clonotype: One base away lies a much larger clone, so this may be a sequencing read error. The CDR3 is CASSAGTGESYEQYF. CDR3 bases: TGTGCCAGCAGTGCCGGGACAGGGGAAAGCTACGAGCAGTACTTC. The rearrangement joins TRBV28 to TRBJ2-7; TRBD1 matches at 10 bases. Germline loops: CDR1 MDHEN, CDR2 SYDVKM. CDR3 length: 15 residues. Trimming removed 5 bases from V and 3 bases from J; junction bases left unmatched: 7.

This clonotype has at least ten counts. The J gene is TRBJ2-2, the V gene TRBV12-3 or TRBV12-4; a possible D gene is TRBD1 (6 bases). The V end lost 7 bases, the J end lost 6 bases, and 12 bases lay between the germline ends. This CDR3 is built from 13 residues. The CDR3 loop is CASTEQGAGELFF. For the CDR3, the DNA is TGTGCCAGCACCGAACAGGGCGCCGGGGAGCTGTTTTTT.

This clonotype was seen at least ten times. The CDR3 DNA reads TGTGCCAGCAGTACGACCGGGGCAAGCAATCAGCCCCAGCATTTT. As protein: CASSTTGASNQPQHF. The chain combines TRBV2 with TRBJ1-5; D might be TRBD1 (5 bases). Per the germline V gene, CDR1 is SNHLY and CDR2 is FYNNEI. V was clipped by 5 bases and J by 1 base, with 12 bases between them. The CDR3 loop spans 15 amino acids.

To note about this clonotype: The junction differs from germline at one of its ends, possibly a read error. The CDR3 loop reads CASTKAGDLNERFF. For the CDR3, the DNA is TGTGCCAGTACGAAAGCGGGAGACCTCAATGAGCGGTTCTTC. The rearrangement joins TRBV19 to TRBJ2-1; 8 bases line up with TRBD2. The CDR3 loop spans 14 amino acids. The germline gives CDR1 LNHDA, CDR2 SQIVND (reference sequence).

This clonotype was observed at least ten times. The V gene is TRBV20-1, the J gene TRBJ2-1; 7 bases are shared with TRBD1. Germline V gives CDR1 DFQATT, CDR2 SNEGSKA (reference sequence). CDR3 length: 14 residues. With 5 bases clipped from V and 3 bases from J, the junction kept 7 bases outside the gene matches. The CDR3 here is CSADGQAFYNEQFF. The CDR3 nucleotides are TGCAGTGCTGACGGACAGGCGTTCTACAATGAGCAGTTCTTC.

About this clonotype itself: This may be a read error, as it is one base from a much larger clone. The CDR3 spells CASGPAGGTDTQYF. The CDR3 nucleotides read TGCGCCAGCGGCCCAGCGGGAGGGACAGATACGCAGTATTTT. V usage is TRBV5-1 and J usage is TRBJ2-3, with 10 positions matching TRBD2. V was pared by 7 bases and J by 3 bases, with 5 bases of the junction left unmatched. CDR1 SGHRS and CDR2 YFSETQ come from the germline V gene. CDR3 length: 14 residues.

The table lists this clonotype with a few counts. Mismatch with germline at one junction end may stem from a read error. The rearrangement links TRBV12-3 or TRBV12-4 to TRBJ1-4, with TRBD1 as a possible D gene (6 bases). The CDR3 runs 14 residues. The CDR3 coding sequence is TGTGCCAGCAGTTCCGGGACAACTTATGAAAAACTGTTTTTT. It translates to CASSSGTTYEKLFF.

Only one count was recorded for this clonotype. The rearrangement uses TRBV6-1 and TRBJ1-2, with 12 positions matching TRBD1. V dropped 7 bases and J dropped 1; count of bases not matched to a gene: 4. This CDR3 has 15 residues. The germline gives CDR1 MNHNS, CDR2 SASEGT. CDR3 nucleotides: TGTGCCAGCAACCGGGACAGGGGGCTTAACTATGGCTACACCTTC. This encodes CASNRDRGLNYGYTF.

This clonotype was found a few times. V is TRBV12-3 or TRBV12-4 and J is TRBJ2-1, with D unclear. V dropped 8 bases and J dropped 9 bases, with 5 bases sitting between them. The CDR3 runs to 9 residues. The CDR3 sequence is CASGVEQFF. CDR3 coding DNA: TGTGCCAGCGGTGTTGAGCAGTTCTTC.

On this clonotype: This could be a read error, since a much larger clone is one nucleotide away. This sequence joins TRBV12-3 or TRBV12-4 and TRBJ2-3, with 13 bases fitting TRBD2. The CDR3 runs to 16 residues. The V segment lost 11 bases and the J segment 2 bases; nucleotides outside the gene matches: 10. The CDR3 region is CADGLAGELTTDTQYF. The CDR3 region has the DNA TGTGCCGACGGACTAGCGGGAGAGTTGACCACAGATACGCAGTATTTT.

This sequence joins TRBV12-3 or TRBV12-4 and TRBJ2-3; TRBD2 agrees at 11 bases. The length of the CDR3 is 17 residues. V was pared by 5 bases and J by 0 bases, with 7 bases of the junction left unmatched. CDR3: CASSPRLAGLSTDTQYF. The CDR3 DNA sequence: TGTGCCAGCAGTCCCCGACTAGCGGGACTTAGCACAGATACGCAGTATTTT.

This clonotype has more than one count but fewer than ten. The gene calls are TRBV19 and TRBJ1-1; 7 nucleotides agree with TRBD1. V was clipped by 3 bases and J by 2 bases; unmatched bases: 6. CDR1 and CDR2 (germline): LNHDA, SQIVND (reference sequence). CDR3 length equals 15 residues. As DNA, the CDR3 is TGTGCCAGTAGTATGGCGGACAGGCCAAACACTGAAGCTTTCTTT. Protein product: CASSMADRPNTEAFF.

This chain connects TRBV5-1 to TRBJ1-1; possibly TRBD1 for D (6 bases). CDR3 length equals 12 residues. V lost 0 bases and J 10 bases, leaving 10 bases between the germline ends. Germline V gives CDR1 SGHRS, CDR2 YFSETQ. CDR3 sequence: CASSLDRAVAFF. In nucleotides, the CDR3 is TGCGCCAGCAGCTTGGACAGGGCGGTAGCTTTCTTT.